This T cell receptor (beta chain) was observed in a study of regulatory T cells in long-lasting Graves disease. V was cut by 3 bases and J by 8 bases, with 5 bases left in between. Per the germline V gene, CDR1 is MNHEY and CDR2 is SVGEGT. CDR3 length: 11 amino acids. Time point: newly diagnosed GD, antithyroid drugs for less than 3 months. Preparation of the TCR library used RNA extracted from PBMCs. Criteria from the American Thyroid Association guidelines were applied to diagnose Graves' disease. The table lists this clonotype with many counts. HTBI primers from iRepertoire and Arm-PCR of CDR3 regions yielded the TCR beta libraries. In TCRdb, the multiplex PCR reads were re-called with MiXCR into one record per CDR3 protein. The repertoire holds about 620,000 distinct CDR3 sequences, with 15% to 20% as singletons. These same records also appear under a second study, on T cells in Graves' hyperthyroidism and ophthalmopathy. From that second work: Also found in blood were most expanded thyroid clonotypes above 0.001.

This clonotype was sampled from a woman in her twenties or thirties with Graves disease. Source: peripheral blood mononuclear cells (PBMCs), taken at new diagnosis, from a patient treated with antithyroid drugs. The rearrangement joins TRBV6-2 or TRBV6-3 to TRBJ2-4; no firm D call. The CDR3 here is CASSYGDIQYF. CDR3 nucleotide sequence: TGTGCCAGCAGTTATGGAGACATTCAGTACTTC.